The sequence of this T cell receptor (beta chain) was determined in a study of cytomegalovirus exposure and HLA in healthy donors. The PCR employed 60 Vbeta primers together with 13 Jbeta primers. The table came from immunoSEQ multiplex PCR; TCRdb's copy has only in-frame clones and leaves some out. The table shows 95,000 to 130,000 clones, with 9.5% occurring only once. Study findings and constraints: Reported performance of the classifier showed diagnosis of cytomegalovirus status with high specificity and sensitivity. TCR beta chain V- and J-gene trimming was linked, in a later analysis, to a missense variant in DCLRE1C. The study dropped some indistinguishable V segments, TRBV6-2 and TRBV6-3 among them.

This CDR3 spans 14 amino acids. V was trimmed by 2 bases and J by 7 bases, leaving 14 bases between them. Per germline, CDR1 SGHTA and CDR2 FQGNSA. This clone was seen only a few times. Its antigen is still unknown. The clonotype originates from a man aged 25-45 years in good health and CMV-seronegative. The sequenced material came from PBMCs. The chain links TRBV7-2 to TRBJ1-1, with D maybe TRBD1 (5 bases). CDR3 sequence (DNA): TGTGCCAGCAGCTTAAGGGGAGGGGTCGGTGAAGCTTTCTTT. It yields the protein CASSLRGGVGEAFF.